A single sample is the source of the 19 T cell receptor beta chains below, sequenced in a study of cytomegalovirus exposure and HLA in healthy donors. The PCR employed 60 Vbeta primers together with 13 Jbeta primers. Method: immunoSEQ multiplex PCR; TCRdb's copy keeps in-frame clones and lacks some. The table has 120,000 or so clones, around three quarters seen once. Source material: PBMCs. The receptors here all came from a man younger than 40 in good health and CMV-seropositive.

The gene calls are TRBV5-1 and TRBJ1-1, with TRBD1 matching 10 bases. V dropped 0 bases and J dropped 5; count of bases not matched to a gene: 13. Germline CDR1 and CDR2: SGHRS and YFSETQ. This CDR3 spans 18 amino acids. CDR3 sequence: CASSLGRGTGDFKTEAFF. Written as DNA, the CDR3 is TGCGCCAGCAGCTTGGGACGGGGGACAGGGGATTTTAAAACTGAAGCTTTCTTT. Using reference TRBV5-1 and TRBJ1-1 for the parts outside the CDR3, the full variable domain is KAGVTQTPRYLIKTRGQQVTLSCSPISGHRSVSWYQQTPGQGLQFLFEYFSETQRNKGNFPGRFSGRQFSNSRSEMNVSTLELGDSALYLCASSLGRGTGDFKTEAFFGQGTRLTVV.

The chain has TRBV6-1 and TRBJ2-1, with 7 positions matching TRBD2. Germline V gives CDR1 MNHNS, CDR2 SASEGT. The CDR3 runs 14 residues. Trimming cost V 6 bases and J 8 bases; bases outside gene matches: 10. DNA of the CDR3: TGTGCCAGCAGGGGGGAGCTAGCGGTATATGAGCAGTTCTTC. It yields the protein CASRGELAVYEQFF.

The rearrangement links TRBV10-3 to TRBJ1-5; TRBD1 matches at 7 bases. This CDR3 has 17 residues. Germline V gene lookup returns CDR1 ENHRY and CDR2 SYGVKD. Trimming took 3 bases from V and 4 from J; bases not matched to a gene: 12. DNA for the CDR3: TGTGCCATCAGTGAAGGAGGGGCAGGGGGTATGAATCAGCCCCAGCATTTT. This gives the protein CAISEGGAGGMNQPQHF.

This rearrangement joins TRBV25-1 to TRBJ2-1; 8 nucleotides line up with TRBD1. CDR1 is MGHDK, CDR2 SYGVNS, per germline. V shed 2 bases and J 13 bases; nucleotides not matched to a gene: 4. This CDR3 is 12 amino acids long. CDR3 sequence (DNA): TGTGCCAGCAGTGAAGGGACAGGCTTACAGTTCTTC. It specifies CASSEGTGLQFF.

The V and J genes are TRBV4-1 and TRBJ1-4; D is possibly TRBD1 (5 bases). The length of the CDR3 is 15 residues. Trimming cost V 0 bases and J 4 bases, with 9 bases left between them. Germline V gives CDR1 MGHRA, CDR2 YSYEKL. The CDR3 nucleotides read TGCGCCAGCAGCCAAGAAGGCAGGGATAATGAAAAACTGTTTTTT. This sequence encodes CASSQEGRDNEKLFF.

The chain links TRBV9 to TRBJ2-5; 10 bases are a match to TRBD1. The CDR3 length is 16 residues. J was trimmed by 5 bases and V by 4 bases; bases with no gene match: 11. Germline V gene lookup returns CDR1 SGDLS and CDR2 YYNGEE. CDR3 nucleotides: TGTGCCAGCAGCCCCGAGGGGGGGACAGGGGCGGAGACCCAGTACTTC. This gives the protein CASSPEGGTGAETQYF. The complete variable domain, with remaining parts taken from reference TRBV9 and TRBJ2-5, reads DSGVTQTPKHLITATGQRVTLRCSPRSGDLSVYWYQQSLDQGLQFLIQYYNGEERAKGNILERFSAQQFPDLHSELNLSSLELGDSALYFCASSPEGGTGAETQYFGPGTRLLVL.

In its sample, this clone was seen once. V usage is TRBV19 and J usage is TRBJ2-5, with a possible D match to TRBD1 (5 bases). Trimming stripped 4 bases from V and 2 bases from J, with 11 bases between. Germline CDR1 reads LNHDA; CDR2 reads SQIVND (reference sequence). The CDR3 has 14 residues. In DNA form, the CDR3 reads TGTGCCAGTAGTAAAAGGACACGACAAGAGACCCAGTACTTC. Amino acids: CASSKRTRQETQYF.

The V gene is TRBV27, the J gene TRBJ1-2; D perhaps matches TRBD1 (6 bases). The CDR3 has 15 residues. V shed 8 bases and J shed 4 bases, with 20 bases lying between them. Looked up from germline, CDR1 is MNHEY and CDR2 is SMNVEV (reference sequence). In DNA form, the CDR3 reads TGTGCCAGCGCTCCGTATGGGGGGGGCCTCTATGGCTACACCTTC. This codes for CASAPYGGGLYGYTF.

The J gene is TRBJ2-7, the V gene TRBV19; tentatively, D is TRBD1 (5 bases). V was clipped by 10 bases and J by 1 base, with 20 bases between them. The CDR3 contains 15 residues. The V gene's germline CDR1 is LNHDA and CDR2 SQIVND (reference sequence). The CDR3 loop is CATGWGQGLSYEQYF. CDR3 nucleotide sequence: TGTGCCACCGGCTGGGGTCAGGGTCTTTCCTACGAGCAGTACTTC.

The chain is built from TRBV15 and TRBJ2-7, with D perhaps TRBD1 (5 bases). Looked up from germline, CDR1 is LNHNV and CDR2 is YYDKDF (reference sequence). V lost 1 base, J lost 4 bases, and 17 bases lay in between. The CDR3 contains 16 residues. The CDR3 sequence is CATSRGWAGQKYEQYF. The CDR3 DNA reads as TGTGCCACCAGCAGAGGGTGGGCAGGGCAGAAGTACGAGCAGTACTTC.

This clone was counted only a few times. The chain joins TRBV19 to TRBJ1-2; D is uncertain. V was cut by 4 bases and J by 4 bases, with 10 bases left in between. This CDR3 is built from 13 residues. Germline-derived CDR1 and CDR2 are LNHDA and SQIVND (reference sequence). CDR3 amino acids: CASSNSDLYGYTF. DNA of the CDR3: TGTGCCAGTAGTAACAGTGACCTCTATGGCTACACCTTC. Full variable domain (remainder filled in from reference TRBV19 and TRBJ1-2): DGGITQSPKYLFRKEGQNVTLSCEQNLNHDAMYWYRQDPGQGLRLIYYSQIVNDFQKGDIAEGYSVSREKKESFPLTVTSAQKNPTAFYLCASSNSDLYGYTFGSGTRLTVV.

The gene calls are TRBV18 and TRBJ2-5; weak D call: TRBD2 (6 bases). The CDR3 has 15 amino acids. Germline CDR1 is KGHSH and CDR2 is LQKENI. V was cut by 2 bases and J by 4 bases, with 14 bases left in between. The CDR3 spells CASSPMSRGRETQYF. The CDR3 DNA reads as TGTGCCAGCTCACCAATGTCCCGGGGGAGAGAGACCCAGTACTTC.

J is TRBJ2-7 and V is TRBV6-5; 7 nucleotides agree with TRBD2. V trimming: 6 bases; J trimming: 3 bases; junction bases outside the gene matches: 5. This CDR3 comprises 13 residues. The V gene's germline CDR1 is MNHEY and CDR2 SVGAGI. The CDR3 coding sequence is TGTGCCAGCAGCGCGCGGGGGAACTACGAGCAGTACTTC. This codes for CASSARGNYEQYF.

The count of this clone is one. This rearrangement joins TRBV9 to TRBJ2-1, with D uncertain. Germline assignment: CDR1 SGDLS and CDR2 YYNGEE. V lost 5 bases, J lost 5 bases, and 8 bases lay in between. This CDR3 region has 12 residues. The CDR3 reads CASSTNNNEQFF. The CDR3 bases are TGTGCCAGCAGTACTAATAACAATGAGCAGTTCTTC.

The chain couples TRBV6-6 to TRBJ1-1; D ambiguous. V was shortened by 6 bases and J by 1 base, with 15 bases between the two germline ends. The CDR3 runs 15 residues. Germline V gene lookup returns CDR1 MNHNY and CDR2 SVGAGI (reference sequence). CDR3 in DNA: TGTGCCAGCAGCCCCCAGCGGCAGGCGAACACTGAAGCTTTCTTT. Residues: CASSPQRQANTEAFF.

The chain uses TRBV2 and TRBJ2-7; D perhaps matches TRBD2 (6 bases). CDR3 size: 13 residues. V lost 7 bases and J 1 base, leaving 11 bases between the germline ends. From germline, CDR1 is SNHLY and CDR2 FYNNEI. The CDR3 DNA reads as TGTGCCAGCACCGGGGACTTATCCTACGAGCAGTACTTC. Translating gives CASTGDLSYEQYF.

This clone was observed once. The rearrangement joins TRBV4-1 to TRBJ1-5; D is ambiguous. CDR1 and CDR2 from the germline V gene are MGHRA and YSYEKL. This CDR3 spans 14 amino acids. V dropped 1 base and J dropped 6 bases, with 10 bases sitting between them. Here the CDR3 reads CASSQAGFGQPQHF. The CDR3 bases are TGCGCCAGCAGCCAAGCCGGGTTCGGTCAGCCCCAGCATTTT.

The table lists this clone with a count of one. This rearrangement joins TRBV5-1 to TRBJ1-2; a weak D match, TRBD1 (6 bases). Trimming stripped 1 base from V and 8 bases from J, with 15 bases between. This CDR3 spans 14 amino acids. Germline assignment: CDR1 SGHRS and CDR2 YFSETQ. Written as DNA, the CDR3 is TGCGCCAGCAGCTTGCTGGCCAGGGGAGACGGCTACACCTTC. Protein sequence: CASSLLARGDGYTF. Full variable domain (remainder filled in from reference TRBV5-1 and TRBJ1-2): KAGVTQTPRYLIKTRGQQVTLSCSPISGHRSVSWYQQTPGQGLQFLFEYFSETQRNKGNFPGRFSGRQFSNSRSEMNVSTLELGDSALYLCASSLLARGDGYTFGSGTRLTVV.

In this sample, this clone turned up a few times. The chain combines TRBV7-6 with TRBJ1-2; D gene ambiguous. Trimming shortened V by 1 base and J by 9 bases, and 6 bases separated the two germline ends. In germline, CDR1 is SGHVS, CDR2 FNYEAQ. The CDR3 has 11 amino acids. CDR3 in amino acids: CASSLVTRYTF. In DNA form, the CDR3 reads TGTGCCAGCAGCTTAGTGACACGCTACACCTTC.